Shown below are 29 T cell receptor beta chains from a single sample sequenced in a study of T cells after posttransplantation cyclophosphamide. The protocol was immunoSEQ multiplex PCR, while the TCRdb copy is restricted to in-frame clones and leaves out a portion. Of about 53,000 clones in the sample, just over 85% are singletons; the top ten hold approximately 2.8%. The sample consisted of PBMCs. These receptors all stem from a man aged 30-40 years with a blood cancer, CMV-positive, and with a related stem cell donor.

This clone was counted only a few times. This chain connects TRBV7-9 to TRBJ2-3; D ambiguous. Between the trimmed V and J ends, which lost 3 bases and 6 bases, there was a span of 10 bases. Germline V gene data show CDR1 as SEHNR and CDR2 as FQNEAQ (reference sequence). This CDR3 comprises 13 residues. CDR3 region: CASSLPLEDTQYF. Here the CDR3 DNA reads TGTGCCAGCAGCTTGCCCTTGGAGGATACGCAGTATTTT.

This chain uses TRBV19 with TRBJ2-3, with 7 bases matching TRBD2. With V trimmed by 5 bases and J by 4 bases, 9 bases remained unmatched. CDR1 LNHDA and CDR2 SQIVND come from the germline V gene (reference sequence). The CDR3 sequence is 15 residues long. The CDR3 protein is CASSLGGSRADTQYF. CDR3 sequence (DNA): TGTGCCAGTAGTCTTGGCGGGAGTAGGGCAGATACGCAGTATTTT.

In this sample, this clone turned up a few times. The rearrangement joins TRBV5-4 to TRBJ1-1, with D hard to call. The germline CDR1 and CDR2 sequences are SGHNT and YYREEE (reference sequence). V was trimmed by 2 bases and J by 3 bases, leaving 8 bases between them. The CDR3 runs 13 residues. In DNA, the CDR3 is TGTGCCAGCAGCTTATGGCAGGACACTGAAGCTTTCTTT. Its translation: CASSLWQDTEAFF.

This rearrangement joins TRBV19 to TRBJ1-2; D possibly corresponds to TRBD1 (5 bases). The CDR3 loop spans 17 amino acids. CDR1 LNHDA and CDR2 SQIVND come from the germline V gene (reference sequence). The ends were cut back, 3 bases at V and 0 bases at J, with 17 bases in the middle. The CDR3 loop reads CASSIKGRGRANYGYTF. In DNA form, the CDR3 reads TGTGCCAGTAGTATTAAGGGGCGAGGCAGAGCTAACTATGGCTACACCTTC.

V is TRBV18 and J is TRBJ1-5; a weak D match, TRBD1 (6 bases). Trimming removed 6 bases at V and 3 bases at J, with 12 bases between. The CDR3 totals 14 residues. Germline CDR1 and CDR2: KGHSH and LQKENI. This CDR3 reads CASSPTGPNQPQHF. The CDR3 DNA sequence: TGTGCCAGCTCGCCTACAGGGCCCAATCAGCCCCAGCATTTT.

V and J are TRBV11-3 and TRBJ2-7; no reliable D call. Deletions cut 1 base from V and 0 bases from J, with 10 bases between. The CDR3 length is 15 residues. Germline CDR1 reads SGHNT; CDR2 reads YENEEA. The CDR3 DNA sequence: TGTGCCAGCAGCTTAGTTTCAGGATCCTCCTACGAGCAGTACTTC. Protein: CASSLVSGSSYEQYF.

V and J are TRBV6-1 and TRBJ2-5, with D possibly being TRBD2 (7 bases). Germline V gene data show CDR1 as MNHNS and CDR2 as SASEGT. The germline V and J ends were trimmed by 5 bases and 6 bases, with 16 bases remaining between them. The CDR3 runs to 14 residues. CDR3 sequence reads: CASSPRGGEKTQYF. CDR3 in DNA: TGTGCCAGCAGTCCAAGGGGGGGCGAAAAGACCCAGTACTTC.

This clone showed up just once. The rearrangement joins TRBV6-6 to TRBJ2-5, with a possible D match to TRBD2 (5 bases). The ends were cut back, 3 bases at V and 3 bases at J, with 11 bases in the middle. The CDR3 runs to 14 residues. Germline assignment: CDR1 MNHNY and CDR2 SVGAGI (reference sequence). CDR3: CASSYGSLEETQYF. The CDR3 bases are TGTGCCAGCAGTTATGGGAGTTTGGAAGAGACCCAGTACTTC.

The CDR3 DNA reads as TGTGCCAGCAGTTATGGCAACAGCGAGCAGTACTTC. It codes for CASSYGNSEQYF. The J gene is TRBJ2-7, the V gene TRBV28; D not resolved. The CDR3 spans 12 residues. The germline V gene encodes CDR1 MDHEN and CDR2 SYDVKM. V shed 4 bases and J shed 6 bases, with 10 bases lying between them.

This clone was observed a few times. The chain combines TRBV28 with TRBJ1-1; TRBD1 is a possible D gene (6 bases). Trimming left V 7 bases short and J 11 bases short, with 32 bases between. The CDR3 loop spans 17 amino acids. The V gene's germline CDR1 is MDHEN and CDR2 SYDVKM. The CDR3 reads CASKELWRVSGGGMAFF. The CDR3 bases are TGTGCCAGCAAAGAGCTCTGGAGGGTAAGCGGGGGCGGAATGGCTTTCTTT.

The V call is TRBV5-1, the J call TRBJ2-5, with 10 positions matching TRBD1. J lost 5 bases, V lost 4 bases, and 8 bases had no gene match. In germline, CDR1 is SGHRS, CDR2 YFSETQ. There are 15 residues in the CDR3. The CDR3, as DNA: TGCGCCAGCAGCCTTGGGACAGGGGTAATGGAGACCCAGTACTTC. This encodes CASSLGTGVMETQYF.

V and J are TRBV27 and TRBJ2-3, with 9 bases matching TRBD1. This CDR3 is 15 amino acids long. From germline, CDR1 is MNHEY and CDR2 SMNVEV (reference sequence). The trim removed 4 bases at V and 4 bases at J, leaving 6 bases unmatched. Here the CDR3 DNA reads TGTGCCAGCAGTTCGACAGGGGGGTTCGCAGATACGCAGTATTTT. It codes for CASSSTGGFADTQYF.

The chain has TRBV7-9 and TRBJ2-2; 9 nucleotides match TRBD1. The trim removed 7 bases at V and 5 bases at J, leaving 8 bases unmatched. There are 15 residues in the CDR3. In germline, CDR1 is SEHNR, CDR2 FQNEAQ (reference sequence). The CDR3 protein is CASTVQGAGTGELFF. CDR3 DNA sequence: TGTGCCAGCACCGTACAGGGGGCAGGGACCGGGGAGCTGTTTTTT.

This clone came up a few times. The J gene is TRBJ1-1, the V gene TRBV19; 7 bases line up with TRBD1. V lost 5 bases and J lost 1; bases outside the gene matches: 7. CDR3 length: 15 amino acids. The germline gives CDR1 LNHDA, CDR2 SQIVND (reference sequence). The CDR3 DNA reads TGTGCCAGTAGTCTTCGACAGGGTAGGAACACTGAAGCTTTCTTT. Its translation: CASSLRQGRNTEAFF.

The V and J genes are TRBV6-4 and TRBJ2-3; 8 bases agree with TRBD2. Germline trimming cut 5 bases from V and 5 bases from J; bases unmatched to any gene: 9. This CDR3 contains 15 residues. CDR1 is MRHNA, CDR2 SNTAGT, per germline. This chain's CDR3 is CASSQVAGTKDTQYF. The CDR3, as DNA: TGTGCCAGCAGTCAAGTAGCGGGAACGAAAGATACGCAGTATTTT.

This chain uses TRBV2 with TRBJ1-4, with D unresolved. Germline CDR1 and CDR2: SNHLY and FYNNEI. The CDR3 spans 14 residues. With 2 bases removed from V and 1 base from J, the gap between germline ends came to 5 bases. For the CDR3, the DNA is TGTGCCAGCAGTGAAACGAGAACTAATGAAAAACTGTTTTTT. This encodes CASSETRTNEKLFF.

This clone has just one count. The chain employs TRBV29-1 and TRBJ1-2; 8 nucleotides line up with TRBD1. Germline values: CDR1 SQVTM, CDR2 ANQGSEA. Trimming at V came to 2 bases and at J to 0 bases, leaving 5 bases not matched to a gene. The CDR3 is 15 amino acids. CDR3 bases: TGCAGCGTTGAAATTAGGACAGGGACTAACTATGGCTACACCTTC. Protein: CSVEIRTGTNYGYTF.

The chain uses TRBV13 and TRBJ2-5, with 8 bases that match TRBD1. Germline CDR1 is PRHDT and CDR2 is FYEKMQ (reference sequence). The CDR3 is made up of 15 amino acids. The trim removed 2 bases at V and 4 bases at J, leaving 6 bases unmatched. The CDR3 nucleotides are TGTGCCAGCAGCTTACAGGGGGCGGGTGGAGAGACCCAGTACTTC. Amino acids: CASSLQGAGGETQYF.

The V call is TRBV7-2, the J call TRBJ2-7; D gene unclear. The V gene's germline CDR1 is SGHTA and CDR2 FQGNSA. The CDR3 is 15 amino acids. With 6 bases removed from V and 2 bases from J, the gap between germline ends came to 17 bases. The CDR3 DNA reads as TGTGCCAGCAGAGAAACACGGATAAGCGCCTACGAGCAGTACTTC. This translates into CASRETRISAYEQYF.

This rearrangement joins TRBV10-3 to TRBJ2-3; D is possibly TRBD2 (5 bases). The CDR3 sequence is 15 residues long. Germline CDR1 ENHRY, CDR2 SYGVKD. With 8 bases removed from V and 0 bases from J, the gap between germline ends came to 15 bases. The CDR3 region is CAIGRTGRSTDTQYF. The CDR3 DNA sequence: TGTGCCATCGGCAGGACGGGGAGAAGCACAGATACGCAGTATTTT.

The V and J genes are TRBV30 and TRBJ1-5; unclear D gene. V lost 0 bases, J lost 0 bases, and 3 bases lay in between. Germline V CDR1 and CDR2: GTSNPN, SVGIG (reference sequence). The CDR3 runs 13 residues. CDR3 sequence reads: CAWSVGSNQPQHF. The CDR3 DNA sequence: TGTGCCTGGAGTGTCGGTAGCAATCAGCCCCAGCATTTT.

The chain uses TRBV25-1 and TRBJ1-4; no firm D call. Germline CDR1 and CDR2: MGHDK and SYGVNS. The CDR3 is made up of 11 amino acids. With 7 bases removed from V and 5 bases from J, the gap between germline ends came to 5 bases. As DNA, the CDR3 is TGTGCCAGCACAGGAAATGAAAAACTGTTTTTT. The encoded protein is CASTGNEKLFF. Full variable domain (outside the CDR3, taken from reference TRBV25-1 and TRBJ1-4): EADIYQTPRYLVIGTGKKITLECSQTMGHDKMYWYQQDPGMELHLIHYSYGVNSTEKGDLSSESTVSRIRTEHFPLTLESARPSHTSQYLCASTGNEKLFFGSGTQLSVL.

This sequence joins TRBV6-5 and TRBJ2-6; no firm D call. V gave up 7 bases and J gave up 4 bases, with 14 bases separating them. CDR1 MNHEY and CDR2 SVGAGI come from the germline V gene. The CDR3 is made up of 15 amino acids. The CDR3 DNA follows: TGTGCCAGCAAATCACGTACCGGGGGGGCCAACGTCCTGACTTTC. Translating it yields CASKSRTGGANVLTF.

The chain joins TRBV13 to TRBJ2-7; 7 nucleotides line up with TRBD1. Germline assignment: CDR1 PRHDT and CDR2 FYEKMQ (reference sequence). The CDR3 consists of 14 residues. V shed 4 bases, J shed 3 bases, and the junction held 6 bases outside the gene matches. CDR3 in DNA: TGTGCCAGCAGCTATGCGGACAGGAACTACGAGCAGTACTTC. This gives the protein CASSYADRNYEQYF. Full variable domain (missing parts from reference TRBV13 and TRBJ2-7): AAGVIQSPRHLIKEKRETATLKCYPIPRHDTVYWYQQGPGQDPQFLISFYEKMQSDKGSIPDRFSAQQFSDYHSELNMSSLELGDSALYFCASSYADRNYEQYFGPGTRLTVT.

The chain uses TRBV5-6 and TRBJ1-2, with a possible D match to TRBD1 (6 bases). The V gene lost 4 bases and the J gene lost 4 bases, with 14 bases spanning the gap. Germline CDR1 is SGHDT and CDR2 is YYEEEE. The CDR3 is 14 amino acids. CDR3 amino acids: CASSRSGALYGYTF. The CDR3 DNA sequence: TGTGCCAGCAGCCGTTCAGGGGCACTCTATGGCTACACCTTC.

This sequence joins TRBV30 and TRBJ2-1, with 10 bases that match TRBD1. This CDR3 has 15 amino acids. Germline values: CDR1 GTSNPN, CDR2 SVGIG (reference sequence). Unmatched junction bases numbered 6, after V lost 5 bases and J lost 2 bases. For the CDR3, the DNA is TGTGCCTGGGACGTTGGACAGGGGGCCTACAATGAGCAGTTCTTC. As protein: CAWDVGQGAYNEQFF.

For the CDR3, the DNA is TGTGCCAGCAGCTCAACTAGCGGAGTCTACGAGCAGTACTTC. Encoded protein: CASSSTSGVYEQYF. This chain uses TRBV5-6 with TRBJ2-7, with 8 positions matching TRBD2. The CDR3 spans 14 residues. The trim removed 3 bases at V and 3 bases at J, leaving 5 bases unmatched. CDR1 and CDR2 from the germline V gene are SGHDT and YYEEEE.

As DNA, the CDR3 is TGTGCCCAACGACAGGGGACTTCTCAGTCTTTCTATGGCTACACCTTC. Protein product: CAQRQGTSQSFYGYTF. The rearrangement links TRBV30 to TRBJ1-2; TRBD1 matches at 8 bases. CDR1 GTSNPN and CDR2 SVGIG come from the germline V gene (reference sequence). CDR3 length: 16 residues. J gave up 4 bases and V 8 bases, and 18 bases lay outside the gene matches.

This clone was detected only once. The chain links TRBV7-6 to TRBJ2-5, with D hard to call. The germline V gene has CDR1 SGHVS and CDR2 FNYEAQ. Trimming pared 2 bases from V and 5 bases from J, leaving 12 bases between. This CDR3 has 14 residues. The CDR3: CASSLSAVAETQYF. Written as DNA, the CDR3 is TGTGCCAGCAGCTTATCCGCGGTGGCGGAGACCCAGTACTTC.